These T cell receptor beta chains were read from a single sample in a study of blood T cell repertoires in COVID-19. Assay used: immunoSEQ multiplex PCR; TCRdb lists only in-frame clones, some missing. The profile shows approximately 230,000 clones, approximately 88% of them singletons. The sequenced sample consisted of peripheral blood. All receptors come from a woman aged 25 to 39 with COVID-19, enrolled during active disease. Each CDR3 is given with its conserved first and last residue. A D gene is named only where the DNA matches it firmly. Clone size is not always given. Where it is, it says once, few, many or a class for expanded clones.

d_gene: -; j_gene: TRBJ1-1; abundance: -; v_gene: TRBV5-4; CDR3aa: CASSGQVGAPEAFF; CDR3nt: TGTGCCAGCAGCGGACAAGTTGGTGCGCCTGAAGCTTTCTTT
d_gene: TRBD1; j_gene: TRBJ2-2; abundance: few; v_gene: TRBV6-4; CDR3aa: CASSEKDRVDTGELFF; CDR3nt: TGTGCCAGCAGTGAGAAGGACAGGGTTGACACCGGGGAGCTGTTTTTT
d_gene: -; j_gene: TRBJ1-6; abundance: -; v_gene: TRBV7-2; CDR3aa: CASSLGPSPDSPLHF; CDR3nt: TGTGCCAGCAGCTTAGGCCCGAGTCCGGATTCACCCCTCCACTTT
d_gene: -; j_gene: TRBJ2-5; abundance: -; v_gene: TRBV7-9; CDR3aa: CASSLARREAETQYF; CDR3nt: TGTGCCAGCAGCTTAGCGCGGAGGGAGGCAGAGACCCAGTACTTC
d_gene: TRBD1; j_gene: TRBJ2-1; abundance: -; v_gene: TRBV27; CDR3aa: CASSQGQGANEQFF; CDR3nt: TGTGCCAGCAGCCAGGGACAGGGGGCCAATGAGCAGTTCTTC
d_gene: -; j_gene: TRBJ1-4; abundance: -; v_gene: TRBV2; CDR3aa: CASYRQATNEKLFF; CDR3nt: TGTGCCAGCTATCGACAGGCAACTAATGAAAAACTGTTTTTT
d_gene: TRBD2; j_gene: TRBJ2-2; abundance: -; v_gene: TRBV18; CDR3aa: CASSKGLAGASGELFF; CDR3nt: TGTGCCAGCTCTAAGGGACTAGCGGGAGCGTCCGGGGAGCTGTTTTTT
d_gene: TRBD1; j_gene: TRBJ1-2; abundance: once; v_gene: TRBV7-2; CDR3aa: CASSSQTGTPYYGYTF; CDR3nt: TGTGCCAGCAGCTCCCAGACAGGGACCCCCTACTATGGCTACACCTTC
d_gene: -; j_gene: TRBJ2-7; abundance: -; v_gene: TRBV7-2; CDR3aa: CASSPGHPGVLEQYF; CDR3nt: TGTGCCAGCAGCCCGGGACACCCCGGGGTCCTCGAGCAGTACTTC
d_gene: -; j_gene: TRBJ2-7; abundance: -; v_gene: TRBV5-6; CDR3aa: CASSLLLASGRLAYEQYF; CDR3nt: TGTGCCAGCAGCTTACTACTAGCCAGCGGTAGGTTAGCCTACGAGCAGTACTTC
d_gene: TRBD1; j_gene: TRBJ2-5; abundance: -; v_gene: TRBV29-1; CDR3aa: CSATNTGVETQYF; CDR3nt: TGCAGCGCGACTAACACAGGGGTCGAGACCCAGTACTTC
d_gene: TRBD1; j_gene: TRBJ2-5; abundance: -; v_gene: TRBV5-1; CDR3aa: CASCLRKGAQETQYF; CDR3nt: TGCGCCAGCTGCCTTAGAAAGGGGGCCCAAGAGACCCAGTACTTC
d_gene: TRBD1; j_gene: TRBJ1-1; abundance: -; v_gene: TRBV7-2; CDR3aa: CASRGQGDTEAFF; CDR3nt: TGTGCCAGCAGGGGACAGGGAGACACTGAAGCTTTCTTT
d_gene: TRBD1; j_gene: TRBJ2-2; abundance: -; v_gene: TRBV28; CDR3aa: CASSVMGQGKTGELFF; CDR3nt: TGTGCCAGCAGTGTAATGGGACAGGGGAAGACCGGGGAGCTGTTTTTT
d_gene: TRBD1; j_gene: TRBJ2-5; abundance: -; v_gene: TRBV11-3; CDR3aa: CASSLGGTGQETQYF; CDR3nt: TGTGCCAGCAGCTTAGGAGGGACAGGCCAAGAGACCCAGTACTTC
d_gene: -; j_gene: TRBJ2-7; abundance: -; v_gene: TRBV9; CDR3aa: CASSLGGYEQYF; CDR3nt: TGTGCCAGCAGCCTCGGGGGCTACGAGCAGTACTTC
d_gene: TRBD2; j_gene: TRBJ2-3; abundance: -; v_gene: TRBV7-9; CDR3aa: CASSTSGSTDTQYF; CDR3nt: TGTGCCAGCAGCACTAGCGGAAGCACAGATACGCAGTATTTT
d_gene: -; j_gene: TRBJ2-3; abundance: -; v_gene: TRBV21-1; CDR3aa: CASQGQGTDTQYF; CDR3nt: TGTGCCAGCCAGGGACAGGGAACAGATACGCAGTATTTT
d_gene: TRBD1; j_gene: TRBJ1-6; abundance: -; v_gene: TRBV7-9; CDR3aa: CASGQGLVSNSPLHF; CDR3nt: TGTGCCAGCGGACAGGGTTTAGTTTCTAATTCACCCCTCCACTTT
d_gene: -; j_gene: TRBJ1-2; abundance: -; v_gene: TRBV12-3/TRBV12-4; CDR3aa: CASSFGGYGYTF; CDR3nt: TGTGCCAGCAGTTTCGGGGGTTATGGCTACACCTTC
d_gene: TRBD1; j_gene: TRBJ2-1; abundance: -; v_gene: TRBV27; CDR3aa: CASSAGQGIWNEQFF; CDR3nt: TGTGCCAGCAGTGCGGGACAGGGAATTTGGAATGAGCAGTTCTTC
d_gene: TRBD2; j_gene: TRBJ2-3; abundance: -; v_gene: TRBV24-1; CDR3aa: CATSDFRLAGGSTDTQYF; CDR3nt: TGTGCCACCAGTGATTTTCGGCTAGCGGGAGGGAGCACAGATACGCAGTATTTT
d_gene: -; j_gene: TRBJ1-6; abundance: -; v_gene: TRBV3-1/TRBV3-2; CDR3aa: CASSQDLVNSPLHF; CDR3nt: TGTGCCAGCAGCCAAGATTTAGTTAATTCACCCCTCCACTTT
d_gene: -; j_gene: TRBJ2-5; abundance: -; v_gene: TRBV3-1/TRBV3-2; CDR3aa: CASGWETQYF; CDR3nt: TGTGCCAGCGGCTGGGAGACCCAGTACTTC
d_gene: -; j_gene: TRBJ1-6; abundance: -; v_gene: TRBV7-2; CDR3aa: CASSPRQGSYNSPLHF; CDR3nt: TGTGCCAGCAGCCCCCGTCAGGGGTCCTATAATTCACCCCTCCACTTT
d_gene: TRBD1; j_gene: TRBJ1-1; abundance: few; v_gene: TRBV6-4; CDR3aa: CASSMTGGTEAFF; CDR3nt: TGTGCCAGCAGTATGACAGGGGGCACTGAAGCTTTCTTT
d_gene: TRBD1; j_gene: TRBJ1-2; abundance: once; v_gene: TRBV5-1; CDR3aa: CASSYASGTGNNYGYTF; CDR3nt: TGCGCCAGTTCGTACGCTTCCGGGACAGGAAATAACTATGGCTACACCTTC
d_gene: TRBD2; j_gene: TRBJ2-1; abundance: -; v_gene: TRBV24-1; CDR3aa: CATSDRGLAGALLRNEQFF; CDR3nt: TGTGCCACCAGTGATCGGGGACTAGCGGGAGCCCTATTAAGAAATGAGCAGTTCTTC
d_gene: -; j_gene: TRBJ2-2; abundance: few; v_gene: TRBV27; CDR3aa: CASSLVSFPNTGELFF; CDR3nt: TGTGCCAGCAGTTTAGTCTCTTTCCCTAACACCGGGGAGCTGTTTTTT
d_gene: TRBD2; j_gene: TRBJ2-3; abundance: once; v_gene: TRBV19; CDR3aa: CASSIRGGTDTQYF; CDR3nt: TGTGCCAGTAGTATACGGGGGGGTACAGATACGCAGTATTTT
d_gene: TRBD2; j_gene: TRBJ2-3; abundance: -; v_gene: TRBV9; CDR3aa: CASSVSGGGTDTQYF; CDR3nt: TGTGCCAGCAGCGTTAGCGGGGGGGGCACAGATACGCAGTATTTT
d_gene: TRBD1; j_gene: TRBJ2-5; abundance: -; v_gene: TRBV9; CDR3aa: CASSVTHRGEETQYF; CDR3nt: TGTGCCAGCAGCGTGACCCACAGGGGAGAAGAGACCCAGTACTTC